The sequence of this TCR beta chain was determined in a study of T cells of healthy individuals. This clonotype has just a few counts. TCRdb itself ran the 5' RACE reads through MiXCR, one entry per CDR3 protein. The sample holds around 100,000 distinct CDR3 sequences, 17% seen once. The source is a human donor in good health.

The CDR3 here is CSATQGGLAGHEQYF. The CDR3 region has the DNA TGCAGTGCTACCCAGGGGGGGCTAGCGGGCCACGAGCAGTACTTC. The rearrangement joins TRBV20-1 to TRBJ2-7; tentative D call: TRBD2 (8 bases). With 4 bases removed from V and 5 bases from J, the gap between germline ends came to 21 bases. CDR1 DFQATT and CDR2 SNEGSKA come from the germline V gene (reference sequence). This CDR3 comprises 15 residues.